The clone carrying this T cell receptor beta chain was counted between two and nine times. Its specificity is unknown. TCRdb used MiXCR to reprocess the 5' RACE reads, holding one entry per CDR3 protein. This sample has some 320,000 distinct CDR3 sequences, with over 3.5% found just once. This entry is derived from a study of T cells after yellow fever vaccination. About the research overall: Libraries from low-cell-number fractions were prepared with the SMART-Seq v4 Ultra Low Input RNA kit.

The V gene lost 2 bases and the J gene lost 5 bases, with 12 bases spanning the gap. The CDR3 runs to 14 residues. Germline assignment: CDR1 DFQATT and CDR2 SNEGSKA (reference sequence). Whole-study results and caveats: FACS-sorted repertoires could contain abundant clonotypes contaminating from the bulk population. Post-booster samples contained most primary-vaccination clones (around 95% CD4, about 90% CD8).

This receptor was taken from a man aged 18 to 29 who received the YFV17D yellow fever vaccine. The V call is TRBV20-1, the J call TRBJ2-2, with D perhaps TRBD1 or TRBD2 (5 bases each). Material: PBMCs, obtained 15 days after the yellow fever booster vaccination. Here the CDR3 DNA reads TGCAGTGCTAGATCAGGGCGAGGGACCGGGGAGCTGTTTTTT. Protein product: CSARSGRGTGELFF.